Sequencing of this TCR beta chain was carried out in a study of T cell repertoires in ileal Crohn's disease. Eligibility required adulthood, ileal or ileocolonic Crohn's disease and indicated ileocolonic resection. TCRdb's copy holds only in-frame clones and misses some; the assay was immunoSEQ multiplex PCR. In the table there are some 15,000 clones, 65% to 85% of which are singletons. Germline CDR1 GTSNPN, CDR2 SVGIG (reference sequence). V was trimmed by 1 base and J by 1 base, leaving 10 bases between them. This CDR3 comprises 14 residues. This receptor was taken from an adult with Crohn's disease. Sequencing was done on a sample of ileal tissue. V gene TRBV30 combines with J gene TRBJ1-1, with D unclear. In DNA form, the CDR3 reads TGTGCCTGGAGTGGCACCTCGGGGAACACTGAAGCTTTCTTT. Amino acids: CAWSGTSGNTEAFF.